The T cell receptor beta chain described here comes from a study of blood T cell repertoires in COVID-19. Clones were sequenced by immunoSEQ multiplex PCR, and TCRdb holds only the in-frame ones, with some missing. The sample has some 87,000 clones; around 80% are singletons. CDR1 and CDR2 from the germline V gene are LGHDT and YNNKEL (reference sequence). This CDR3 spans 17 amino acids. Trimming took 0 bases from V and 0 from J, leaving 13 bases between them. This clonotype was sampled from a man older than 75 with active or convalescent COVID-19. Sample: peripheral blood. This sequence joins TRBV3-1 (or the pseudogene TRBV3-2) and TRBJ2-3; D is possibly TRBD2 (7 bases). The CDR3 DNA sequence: TGTGCCAGCAGCCAAGAGAGGGGGGGGAGTAGCACAGATACGCAGTATTTT. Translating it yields CASSQERGGSSTDTQYF.